The 27 T cell receptor beta chains listed next were all sequenced from one sample in a study of T cells in Graves' hyperthyroidism and ophthalmopathy. RNA transcripts served as the template for amplifying TCR beta CDR3 regions. First-round RT-PCR targeting the TCR CDR3 was performed with the HTBI primer set. Using its own MiXCR run on the multiplex PCR reads, TCRdb lists one record per CDR3 protein. Among around 97,000 distinct CDR3 sequences listed, about 50% were seen once. Sequencing was carried out using blood. The receptor source for this set is a man aged 35-49 years with Graves' hyperthyroidism.

This clonotype has a handful of counts. The junction does not match germline at one end; this may be a read error. The chain carries TRBV7-7 and TRBJ2-3; perhaps D is TRBD1 or TRBD2 (5 bases each). The CDR3 extends over 13 amino acids. Germline-derived CDR1 and CDR2 are SSHAT and FNYEAQ (reference sequence). The DNA for the CDR3 is TGTGCTAGCAGCCCAGGGACCACAGATACGCAGTATTTT. Translating gives CASSPGTTDTQYF.

This clonotype was seen repeatedly, ten times or more. CDR3 in DNA: TGTGCCAGCAGCTTATGGCAGGGTCTTGGCTACACCTTC. Translation: CASSLWQGLGYTF. The rearrangement links TRBV11-2 to TRBJ1-2, with D perhaps matching TRBD1 (5 bases). The CDR3 is 13 residues long. The germline gives CDR1 SGHAT, CDR2 FQNNGV. Trimming cost V 2 bases and J 7 bases, with 11 bases left between them. Supplemented by reference TRBV11-2 and TRBJ1-2, the full variable domain reads EAGVAQSPRYKIIEKRQSVAFWCNPISGHATLYWYQQILGQGPKLLIQFQNNGVVDDSQLPKDRFSAERLKGVDSTLKIQPAKLEDSAVYLCASSLWQGLGYTFGSGTRLTVV.

This clonotype showed up many times. The J gene is TRBJ1-6, the V gene TRBV4-2, with TRBD1 identical over 9 bases. The CDR3 spans 18 residues. Trimming cost V 0 bases and J 9 bases; bases outside gene matches: 12. Germline-derived CDR1 and CDR2 are LGHNA and YNFKEQ. CDR3 sequence reads: CASSQDLTGGLLLSPLHF. The DNA of the CDR3 is TGTGCCAGCAGCCAAGATCTAACAGGGGGCTTACTCCTTTCACCCCTCCACTTT.

This rearrangement joins TRBV7-9 to TRBJ1-2; TRBD1 agrees at 10 bases. V was pared by 5 bases and J by 8 bases, with 8 bases of the junction left unmatched. CDR1 is SEHNR, CDR2 FQNEAQ, per germline (reference sequence). The CDR3 consists of 14 residues. The CDR3 DNA follows: TGTGCCAGCAGCACTGGGACAGGGGCCAGCGGCTACACCTTC. Its translation: CASSTGTGASGYTF.

To note about this clonotype: This may be a read error: a much more frequent sequence differs by one nucleotide. The chain uses TRBV12-3 or TRBV12-4 and TRBJ2-7; 10 bases line up with TRBD1. The CDR3 loop spans 15 amino acids. J gave up 4 bases and V 4 bases, and 7 bases lay outside the gene matches. The CDR3 sequence: CASSSGTGAPYEQYF. The CDR3 DNA reads TGTGCCAGCAGTTCAGGGACAGGGGCCCCTTACGAGCAGTACTTC.

This clonotype was seen ten or more times. The gene calls are TRBV2 and TRBJ1-1, with D maybe TRBD1 (6 bases). This CDR3 has 13 residues. Trimming took off 7 bases at V and 3 bases at J, with 12 bases between the two ends. Germline V gene lookup returns CDR1 SNHLY and CDR2 FYNNEI. Here the CDR3 reads CASNPGVDTEAFF. The CDR3 DNA is TGTGCCAGCAATCCAGGGGTTGACACTGAAGCTTTCTTT. The entire variable domain, with the rest obtained from reference TRBV2 and TRBJ1-1, is as follows: EPEVTQTPSHQVTQMGQEVILRCVPISNHLYFYWYRQILGQKVEFLVSFYNNEISEKSEIFDDQFSVERPDGSNFTLKIRSTKLEDSAMYFCASNPGVDTEAFFGQGTRLTVV.

V usage is TRBV7-2 and J usage is TRBJ1-5, with D perhaps matching TRBD1 (5 bases). V lost 5 bases to trimming and J lost 3 bases, with 17 bases between them. Germline loops: CDR1 SGHTA, CDR2 FQGNSA. The CDR3 runs 16 residues. CDR3 region: CASSLHLGGNNQPQHF. CDR3 bases: TGTGCCAGCAGCCTTCACCTGGGGGGGAACAATCAGCCCCAGCATTTT.

The gene calls are TRBV7-6 and TRBJ2-5, with D hard to call. In germline, CDR1 is SGHVS, CDR2 FNYEAQ. The CDR3 contains 14 residues. V lost 3 bases and J lost 1, with 9 bases in between. CDR3 coding DNA: TGTGCCAGCAGCTTGGTAGGGCCCCAAGAGACCCAGTACTTC. Translated: CASSLVGPQETQYF.

This rearrangement joins TRBV7-2 to TRBJ2-4; D assignment may be TRBD1 or TRBD2 (6 bases each). The germline V gene encodes CDR1 SGHTA and CDR2 FQGNSA. This CDR3 contains 14 residues. The germline V and J ends were trimmed by 4 bases and 8 bases, with 15 bases remaining between them. CDR3 amino acids: CASSWRDMGDIQYF. CDR3 bases: TGTGCCAGCAGCTGGCGGGACATGGGGGACATTCAGTACTTC.

This clonotype was seen ten or more times. The chain has TRBV6-5 and TRBJ2-3; either TRBD1 or TRBD2 may fit D (5 bases each). The CDR3 is made up of 15 amino acids. The V end was cut by 2 bases, the J end by 2 bases, with 11 bases between. From germline, CDR1 is MNHEY and CDR2 SVGAGI. CDR3 sequence: CASSYDYGTTDTQYF. DNA of the CDR3: TGTGCCAGCAGTTACGATTACGGGACCACAGATACGCAGTATTTT.

The chain carries TRBV11-2 and TRBJ1-2; a possible D gene is TRBD1 (5 bases). V lost 0 bases, J lost 12 bases, and 17 bases lay in between. The CDR3 loop spans 14 amino acids. CDR1 and CDR2 (germline): SGHAT, FQNNGV. The CDR3 loop reads CASSLDLGRGVHTF. CDR3 coding DNA: TGTGCCAGCAGCTTAGATTTGGGGAGGGGCGTCCACACCTTC.

This clonotype was counted at least ten times. The genes are TRBV10-1 and TRBJ2-7; the D gene is possibly TRBD2 (7 bases). The V gene's germline CDR1 is WNHNN and CDR2 SYGVQD (reference sequence). Trimming cost V 0 bases and J 4 bases, with 16 bases left between them. This CDR3 comprises 16 residues. This chain's CDR3 is CASSESGRGHRYEQYF. The CDR3 bases are TGCGCCAGCAGTGAGTCCGGGCGGGGGCACAGGTACGAGCAGTACTTC.

Worth noting for this clonotype: A single base separates this from a much larger clone, so it may be a read error. The chain employs TRBV5-6 and TRBJ2-2, with TRBD2 matching over 7 bases. The CDR3 is 16 amino acids. V was clipped by 0 bases and J by 7 bases; unmatched bases: 9. Germline CDR1 SGHDT, CDR2 YYEEEE. The CDR3, as DNA: TGTGCCAGCAGCTTGGTCGGGACTACAAGCAACGGGGAGCTGTTTTTT. Amino acids: CASSLVGTTSNGELFF.

A word on this clonotype: Given a much more abundant clone one base away, this may be a read error. This chain uses TRBV2 with TRBJ2-7; D might be TRBD1 or TRBD2, each matching 6 bases. With 6 bases removed from V and 6 bases from J, the gap between germline ends came to 21 bases. This CDR3 contains 15 residues. Germline V gene data show CDR1 as SNHLY and CDR2 as FYNNEI. The CDR3 here is CASRDPPGEVVEQYF. CDR3 nucleotide sequence: TGTGCCAGCAGAGACCCACCAGGGGAGGTCGTCGAGCAGTACTTC.

Turning to this clonotype: A much larger clonotype is one base distant, so this may be a read error. This chain links TRBV7-3 with TRBJ1-2; D remains unclear. The CDR3 length is 13 residues. The ends were cut back, 6 bases at V and 8 bases at J, with 16 bases in the middle. CDR1 SGHTA and CDR2 FQGTGA come from the germline V gene. The CDR3 protein is CASSYHQGGGYTF. In DNA, the CDR3 is TGTGCCAGCAGTTACCACCAAGGAGGAGGCTACACCTTC.

This clonotype was counted at least ten times. The genes are TRBV6-1 and TRBJ1-4; D is possibly TRBD1 (6 bases). Per the germline V gene, CDR1 is MNHNS and CDR2 is SASEGT. The germline V and J ends were trimmed by 1 base and 7 bases, with 13 bases remaining between them. The CDR3 runs 15 residues. DNA for the CDR3: TGTGCCAGCAGTGAAGAAGGGGGAATGGGTGAAAAACTGTTTTTT. It codes for CASSEEGGMGEKLFF.

Regarding this clonotype: At one boundary the junction diverges from the germline segment, which might be a read error. The chain carries TRBV7-2 and TRBJ1-2, with D possibly matching TRBD1 (5 bases). Germline values: CDR1 SGHTA, CDR2 FQGNSA. The CDR3 loop spans 14 amino acids. The CDR3 DNA reads TGTGCCAGCAGCACAGGACTAGCTAACAATGGCTACACCTTC. It codes for CASSTGLANNGYTF.

Turning to this clonotype: A much larger clone differs from this one at a single base, so this may be a read error. In this CDR3 the conserved last residue, phenylalanine or tryptophan, is missing, so a read error is likely. CDR3 loop: CSARDTLFYDEQFS. CDR3 bases: TGCAGTGCCAGGGACACCCTCTTTTACGATGAGCAGTTCTCC. This rearrangement joins TRBV20-1 to TRBJ2-1, with TRBD1 as a possible D gene (6 bases). The V and J ends lost 6 bases and 8 bases respectively, with 20 bases between them. The CDR3 consists of 14 residues. Looked up from germline, CDR1 is DFQATT and CDR2 is SNEGSKA (reference sequence).

The chain carries TRBV28 and TRBJ2-6; a weak D match, TRBD2 (5 bases). The CDR3 has 15 amino acids. The germline V gene has CDR1 MDHEN and CDR2 SYDVKM. V was pared by 2 bases and J by 3 bases, with 8 bases between. Here the CDR3 reads CASSLRGLGANVLTF. The DNA for the CDR3 is TGTGCCAGCAGTTTAAGAGGGCTTGGGGCCAACGTCCTGACTTTC. Combining the CDR3 with reference TRBV28 and TRBJ2-6 gives the whole variable domain DVKVTQSSRYLVKRTGEKVFLECVQDMDHENMFWYRQDPGLGLRLIYFSYDVKMKEKGDIPEGYSVSREKKERFSLILESASTNQTSMYLCASSLRGLGANVLTFGAGSRLTVL.

Regarding this clonotype: At one end the junction does not follow the germline gene, possibly because of a read error. The chain uses TRBV7-8 and TRBJ2-5; D may be TRBD2 (7 bases). The CDR3 loop spans 16 amino acids. Looked up from germline, CDR1 is SGHVS and CDR2 is FQNEAQ. CDR3 in DNA: TGCGCCAGCAGCTTACAGGGAGGGACTGCCCGCAAAACCCAGTACTTC. It codes for CASSLQGGTARKTQYF. Drawing the rest from reference TRBV7-8 and TRBJ2-5, the complete variable domain is GAGVSQSPRYKVAKRGQDVALRCDPISGHVSLFWYQQALGQGPEFLTYFQNEAQLDKSGLPSDRFFAERPEGSVSTLKIQRTQQEDSAVYLCASSLQGGTARKTQYFGPGTRLLVL.

The chain carries TRBV7-6 and TRBJ1-5, with 10 bases lining up with TRBD1. The ends lost 1 base at V and 2 bases at J; junction bases unmatched: 2. Germline V gene lookup returns CDR1 SGHVS and CDR2 FNYEAQ. CDR3 length equals 16 residues. The CDR3 sequence: CASSLDGTGGNQPQHF. DNA for the CDR3: TGTGCCAGCAGCTTAGACGGGACAGGGGGCAATCAGCCCCAGCATTTT.

Ten or more counts support this clonotype. The chain carries TRBV7-9 and TRBJ2-5, with D possibly matching TRBD2 (5 bases). This CDR3 is built from 13 residues. V lost 5 bases and J 5 bases, leaving 12 bases between the germline ends. Germline lookup yields CDR1 SEHNR and CDR2 FQNEAQ (reference sequence). This CDR3 reads CASSQSGGETQYF. In DNA, the CDR3 is TGTGCCAGCAGCCAAAGCGGCGGGGAGACCCAGTACTTC.

This chain connects TRBV7-9 to TRBJ2-7; the match to TRBD2 covers 11 bases. The J segment lost 3 bases and the V segment lost 2 bases, leaving 3 bases of the junction unmatched. In germline, CDR1 is SEHNR, CDR2 FQNEAQ (reference sequence). There are 15 residues in the CDR3. CDR3 DNA sequence: TGTGCCAGCAGCTTACTAGCGGGAGGCATCTACGAGCAGTACTTC. This sequence encodes CASSLLAGGIYEQYF.

This clonotype occurred many times. The CDR3 loop reads CASRGQGTTYEQYF. CDR3 nucleotides: TGTGCCAGCAGGGGACAGGGAACAACCTACGAGCAGTACTTC. The chain joins TRBV28 to TRBJ2-7; 9 nucleotides match TRBD1. This CDR3 is built from 14 residues. The junction had 5 bases not matched to a gene; V was cut back by 6 bases and J by 2 bases. Germline loops: CDR1 MDHEN, CDR2 SYDVKM.

V gene TRBV6-6 combines with J gene TRBJ1-2; D call uncertain. Germline V gene lookup returns CDR1 MNHNY and CDR2 SVGAGI (reference sequence). The CDR3 covers 15 residues. Trimming removed 6 bases at V and 0 bases at J, with 14 bases between. The CDR3 sequence: CASSANSATNYGYTF. As DNA, the CDR3 is TGTGCCAGCAGCGCCAACAGCGCAACTAACTATGGCTACACCTTC.

This clonotype was counted between two and nine times. The chain uses TRBV10-3 and TRBJ2-7; no clear D gene. The CDR3 runs to 13 residues. Germline V gene sequence: CDR1 ENHRY, CDR2 SYGVKD. V shed 8 bases and J shed 4 bases, with 15 bases lying between them. The CDR3 region has the DNA TGTGCCATCCGTACGGTACAAACATACGAGCAGTACTTC. The encoded protein is CAIRTVQTYEQYF.

Comment on this clonotype: Just one base apart from a much larger clone, this may be a read error. No conserved phenylalanine or tryptophan ends this CDR3, so it is likely a read error. V is TRBV28 and J is TRBJ2-7; D not resolved. V was trimmed by 3 bases and J by 3 bases, leaving 3 bases between them. This CDR3 has 11 residues. CDR1 and CDR2 (germline): MDHEN, SYDVKM. CDR3: CASSFNYEQYL. CDR3 sequence (DNA): TGTGCCAGCAGTTTTAACTACGAGCAGTACCTC.